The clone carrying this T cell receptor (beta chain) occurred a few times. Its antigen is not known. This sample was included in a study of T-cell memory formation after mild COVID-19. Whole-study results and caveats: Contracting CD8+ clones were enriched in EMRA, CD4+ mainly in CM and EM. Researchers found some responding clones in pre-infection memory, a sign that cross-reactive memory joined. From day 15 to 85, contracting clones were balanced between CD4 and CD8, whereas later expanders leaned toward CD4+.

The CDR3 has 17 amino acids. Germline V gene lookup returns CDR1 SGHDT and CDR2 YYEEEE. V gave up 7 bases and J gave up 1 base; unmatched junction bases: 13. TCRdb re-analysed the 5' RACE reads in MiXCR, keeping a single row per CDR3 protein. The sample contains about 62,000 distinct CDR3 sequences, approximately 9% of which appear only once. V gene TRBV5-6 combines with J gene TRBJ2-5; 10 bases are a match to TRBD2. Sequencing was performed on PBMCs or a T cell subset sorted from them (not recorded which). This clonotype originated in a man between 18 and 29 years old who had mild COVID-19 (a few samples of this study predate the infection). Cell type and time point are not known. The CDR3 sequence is CASSLGPSGGLQETQYF. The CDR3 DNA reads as TGTGCCAGCTCCCTAGGACCTAGCGGGGGACTCCAAGAGACCCAGTACTTC.